The 16 T cell receptor beta chains given below trace back to one sample, sequenced in a study of blood T cell repertoires in COVID-19. Produced via immunoSEQ multiplex PCR; TCRdb's table is partial and in-frame only. Of approximately 260,000 clones listed, 70% to 90% are singletons. Sequencing was performed on PBMCs or T cells enriched from blood (not recorded which). The receptors come from a woman aged 40 to 50 with acute COVID-19.

The chain links TRBV5-1 to TRBJ2-5; 8 nucleotides align to TRBD1. With 0 bases clipped from V and 2 bases from J, the junction kept 0 bases outside the gene matches. Germline V gene data show CDR1 as SGHRS and CDR2 as YFSETQ. This CDR3 has 14 amino acids. CDR3 sequence (DNA): TGCGCCAGCAGCTTGGGACAGGGGCAAGAGACCCAGTACTTC. It yields the protein CASSLGQGQETQYF.

The V and J genes are TRBV5-1 and TRBJ1-2; maybe TRBD1 (6 bases). This CDR3 has 15 amino acids. Trimming removed 4 bases at V and 0 bases at J, with 13 bases between. CDR1 is SGHRS, CDR2 YFSETQ, per germline. The CDR3 region has the DNA TGCGCCAGCAGCCCTCGACAGGCTTCTAACTATGGCTACACCTTC. This encodes CASSPRQASNYGYTF.

This rearrangement joins TRBV18 to TRBJ1-2; D perhaps matches TRBD1 (5 bases). The CDR3 is 13 residues long. The germline V gene has CDR1 KGHSH and CDR2 LQKENI. V shed 3 bases and J shed 2 bases, with 7 bases lying between them. CDR3 protein: CASSPPGNYGYTF. DNA for the CDR3: TGTGCCAGCTCACCTCCAGGGAACTATGGCTACACCTTC.

This chain uses TRBV9 with TRBJ2-1, with TRBD2 as a possible D gene (6 bases). The germline V gene has CDR1 SGDLS and CDR2 YYNGEE. Trimming took off 0 bases at V and 7 bases at J, with 23 bases between the two ends. The CDR3 runs to 18 residues. In DNA, the CDR3 is TGTGCCAGCAGCGTAGCTCTAATCGTGGCGGGAACGCAAAATGAGCAGTTCTTC. Protein product: CASSVALIVAGTQNEQFF. Full variable domain (outside the CDR3, taken from reference TRBV9 and TRBJ2-1): DSGVTQTPKHLITATGQRVTLRCSPRSGDLSVYWYQQSLDQGLQFLIQYYNGEERAKGNILERFSAQQFPDLHSELNLSSLELGDSALYFCASSVALIVAGTQNEQFFGPGTRLTVL.

This clone was seen only once. The J gene is TRBJ2-6, the V gene TRBV6-4, with 11 bases that match TRBD1. Germline CDR1 and CDR2: MRHNA and SNTAGT. The CDR3 has 17 residues. J gave up 2 bases and V 5 bases, and 5 bases lay outside the gene matches. CDR3 protein: CASSPGQGAAGANVLTF. CDR3 nucleotide sequence: TGTGCCAGCAGTCCCGGACAGGGGGCGGCTGGGGCCAACGTCCTGACTTTC.

The chain's CDR3 is CASSQDGSSNQPQHF. CDR3 in DNA: TGTGCCAGCAGCCAAGACGGGAGTAGCAATCAGCCCCAGCATTTT. This sequence joins TRBV4-2 and TRBJ1-5; D unclear. Trimming took 0 bases from V and 0 from J, leaving 6 bases between them. Germline V CDR1 and CDR2: LGHNA, YNFKEQ. This CDR3 is 15 amino acids long.

The chain recombines TRBV27 with TRBJ2-5, with 14 bases fitting TRBD2. The CDR3 is 18 residues long. Per germline, CDR1 MNHEY and CDR2 SMNVEV (reference sequence). Trimming removed 5 bases from V and 5 bases from J; junction bases left unmatched: 13. CDR3 bases: TGTGCCAGCAGTCGGACGGGACTAGCGGGAGAGGTTCAGGAGACCCAGTACTTC. The encoded protein is CASSRTGLAGEVQETQYF.

The chain combines TRBV10-2 with TRBJ2-1; possibly TRBD2 for D (5 bases). The CDR3 has 16 residues. V was pared by 10 bases and J by 0 bases, with 19 bases between. Per germline, CDR1 WSHSY and CDR2 SAAADI. CDR3 residues: CATTGLRDSSYNEQFF. The CDR3 nucleotides read TGCGCCACCACCGGACTCCGTGATAGCTCCTACAATGAGCAGTTCTTC.

The rearrangement links TRBV29-1 to TRBJ2-1; no reliable D call. The germline CDR1 and CDR2 sequences are SQVTM and ANQGSEA. The V gene lost 4 bases and the J gene lost 9 bases, with 10 bases spanning the gap. The length of the CDR3 is 11 residues. This CDR3 reads CSVVEAPEQFF. DNA for the CDR3: TGCAGCGTTGTAGAGGCCCCTGAGCAGTTCTTC.

CDR3 region: CASTRTGETGNTIYF. The CDR3 DNA is TGTGCCAGCACCAGAACAGGTGAAACTGGAAACACCATATATTTT. The chain carries TRBV5-6 and TRBJ1-3, with TRBD1 as a possible D gene (5 bases). This CDR3 contains 15 residues. V lost 6 bases, J lost 2 bases, and 15 bases lay in between. Germline-derived CDR1 and CDR2 are SGHDT and YYEEEE.

This clone was detected many times. Other DNA sequences of this sample code for an identical CDR3. V gene TRBV11-2 combines with J gene TRBJ1-6, with D hard to call. Trimming cost V 1 base and J 3 bases, with 10 bases left between them. CDR1 SGHAT and CDR2 FQNNGV come from the germline V gene. The CDR3 loop spans 16 amino acids. The CDR3 sequence: CASSLGQAIYNSPLHF. The CDR3 DNA reads as TGTGCCAGCAGCTTAGGTCAGGCGATCTATAATTCACCCCTCCACTTT.

This clone appeared once. V is TRBV27 and J is TRBJ1-2; no clear D. V shed 2 bases and J shed 0 bases, with 13 bases lying between them. Germline-derived CDR1 and CDR2 are MNHEY and SMNVEV (reference sequence). This CDR3 contains 16 residues. The CDR3 here is CASSLTPREANYGYTF. The CDR3 nucleotides are TGTGCCAGCAGTTTAACCCCCAGAGAGGCTAACTATGGCTACACCTTC.

The chain employs TRBV24-1 and TRBJ2-3, with D tentatively TRBD2 (6 bases). V was trimmed by 1 base and J by 8 bases, leaving 12 bases between them. CDR1 KGHDR and CDR2 SFDVKD come from the germline V gene. The CDR3 is made up of 14 amino acids. CDR3 bases: TGTGCCACCAGTGATTTCCAGCCCGGGGGTACGCAGTATTTT. It is translated as CATSDFQPGGTQYF.

This chain joins TRBV9 and TRBJ2-3; D perhaps matches TRBD2 (6 bases). With 7 bases removed from V and 2 bases from J, the gap between germline ends came to 11 bases. This CDR3 has 13 amino acids. Germline V lookup: CDR1 SGDLS, CDR2 YYNGEE. The CDR3 region is CASGSGLTDTQYF. CDR3 bases: TGTGCCAGCGGTAGCGGACTCACAGATACGCAGTATTTT.

V gene TRBV7-2 combines with J gene TRBJ2-1; possible D gene TRBD2, 5 bases. The CDR3 length is 15 residues. Germline CDR1 reads SGHTA; CDR2 reads FQGNSA. The V end lost 1 base, the J end lost 6 bases, and 13 bases lay between the germline ends. CDR3 amino acids: CASSLGPGLGNEQFF. In DNA form, the CDR3 reads TGTGCCAGCAGCTTAGGTCCCGGACTGGGCAATGAGCAGTTCTTC.

This chain joins TRBV2 and TRBJ2-3; TRBD2 aligns across 11 bases. The CDR3 is 15 amino acids. V lost 6 bases and J lost 7; bases outside the gene matches: 9. In germline, CDR1 is SNHLY, CDR2 FYNNEI. CDR3 region: CASRVAGGYSYTQYF. The CDR3 nucleotides are TGTGCCAGCAGGGTAGCGGGAGGGTATAGTTATACGCAGTATTTT.